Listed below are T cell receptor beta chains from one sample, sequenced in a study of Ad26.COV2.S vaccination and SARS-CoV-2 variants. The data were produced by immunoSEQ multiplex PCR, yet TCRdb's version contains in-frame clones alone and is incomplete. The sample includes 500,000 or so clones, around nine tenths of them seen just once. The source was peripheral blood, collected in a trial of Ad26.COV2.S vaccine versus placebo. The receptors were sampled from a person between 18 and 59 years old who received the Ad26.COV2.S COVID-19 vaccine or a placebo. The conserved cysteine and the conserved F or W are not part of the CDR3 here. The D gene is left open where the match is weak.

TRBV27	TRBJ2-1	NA	ASRLISGPSSYNEQF
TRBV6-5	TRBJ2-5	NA	ASSYSGRGTQETQY
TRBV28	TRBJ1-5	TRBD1	ASSSLWTGGNQPQH
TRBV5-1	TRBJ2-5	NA	ASSSRVVEETQY
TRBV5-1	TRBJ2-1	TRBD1	ASSLDRGYGEQF
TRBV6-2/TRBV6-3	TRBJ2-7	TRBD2	ASTPAREGAEQY
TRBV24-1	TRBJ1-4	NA	ATIRASTNEKLF
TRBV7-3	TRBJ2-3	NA	ASSYTQSSTQY
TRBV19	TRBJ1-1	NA	ASSERQDPNTEAF
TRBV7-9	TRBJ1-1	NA	ASSRDTRETEAF
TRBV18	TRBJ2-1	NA	ASSRRQGTVDEQF
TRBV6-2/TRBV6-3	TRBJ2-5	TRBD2	ASSYSISPMAGGEETQY
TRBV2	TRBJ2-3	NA	ASSVRQGTDTQY
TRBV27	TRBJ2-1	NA	ASSRLGGQSYNEQF
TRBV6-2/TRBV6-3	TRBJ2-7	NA	ASSPPPGVGEQY
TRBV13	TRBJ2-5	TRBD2	ASSLGRPSGTQY